This T cell receptor (beta chain) appears in the sequencing data of a study of CD8 T cells in Susac syndrome. The sample holds one count of this clonotype. Germline-derived CDR1 and CDR2 are DFQATT and SNEGSKA (reference sequence). This CDR3 has 15 residues. J was trimmed by 7 bases and V by 1 base; bases with no gene match: 9. After extraction with the RNeasy kit, roughly 0.5 to 1 ug of the RNA was reverse transcribed using random hexamers. The method of amplification for TCR beta CDR3 was immunoSEQ multiplex PCR, covering 54 Vbeta and 13 Jbeta. TCRdb independently ran MiXCR on the immunoSEQ multiplex PCR reads; one entry per CDR3 protein. This table has 160,000 or so distinct CDR3 sequences, 90% to 95% appearing once. TEMRA cells were FACS-enriched and CD8+ and CD4+ T cells negatively isolated.

The sample comprised CD4+ T cells from PBMCs. The TCR comes from a human donor in good health. The chain links TRBV20-1 to TRBJ2-3; 9 bases map to TRBD1. CDR3 loop: CSARVLGQGTHTQYF. The CDR3 bases are TGCAGTGCTAGAGTTTTGGGACAGGGAACACATACGCAGTATTTT.